Below, 19 T cell receptor beta chains from the same sample are listed, as sequenced in a study of blood T cell repertoires in COVID-19. This table comes from immunoSEQ multiplex PCR, and its TCRdb copy is limited to in-frame clones, with some not included. The table lists fewer than 350,000 clones, roughly 85% of them singletons. The source material was peripheral blood. These receptors were collected from a human donor in a cohort sampled during active COVID-19.

The rearrangement joins TRBV4-1 to TRBJ1-2, with D perhaps TRBD1 (5 bases). The germline gives CDR1 MGHRA, CDR2 YSYEKL. V was trimmed by 3 bases and J by 8 bases, leaving 13 bases between them. This CDR3 has 13 residues. The CDR3 reads CASSHRDYGGYTF. The CDR3 nucleotides are TGCGCCAGCAGCCACCGGGACTATGGCGGCTACACCTTC.

The genes are TRBV21-1 and TRBJ1-5; the tabulated D call, TRBD1, remains unverified against the DNA. TRBV21-1 is marked as a pseudogene. This CDR3 has 16 residues. CDR3 protein: CASTRRDRDGNQPQHF. CDR3 DNA sequence: TGTGCCAGCACCCGGCGGGACAGGGACGGCAATCAGCCCCAGCATTTT.

The chain has TRBV7-8 and TRBJ2-1; D might be TRBD2 (5 bases). The CDR3 extends over 15 amino acids. CDR1 is SGHVS and CDR2 is FQNEAQ in the germline V gene. The V end was cut by 1 base, the J end by 8 bases, with 15 bases between. CDR3 loop: CASSLVGTLRDEQFF. DNA for the CDR3: TGTGCCAGCAGCTTAGTGGGAACACTGAGGGATGAGCAGTTCTTC.

In DNA form, the CDR3 reads TGTGCCAGCCTTCCCGGCCTCACAGGGACCACTGAAGCTTTCTTT. It is translated as CASLPGLTGTTEAFF. V and J are TRBV2 and TRBJ1-1; perhaps TRBD1 as D (6 bases). The CDR3 length is 15 residues. Deletions cut 8 bases from V and 4 bases from J, with 20 bases between. The germline V gene encodes CDR1 SNHLY and CDR2 FYNNEI.

The chain is built from TRBV7-8 and TRBJ2-1, with TRBD2 matching 13 bases. The CDR3 spans 17 residues. V lost 5 bases and J lost 9; bases outside the gene matches: 13. Germline CDR1 is SGHVS and CDR2 is FQNEAQ. In DNA form, the CDR3 reads TGTGCCAGCAGCCCGGGACTAGCGGGGCCCTTAGCTGCTGAGCAGTTCTTC. Protein product: CASSPGLAGPLAAEQFF.

The rearrangement joins TRBV29-1 to TRBJ1-1; 9 nucleotides align to TRBD1. The V and J ends lost 6 bases and 5 bases, in that order; junction bases with no gene match: 4. CDR1 is SQVTM and CDR2 is ANQGSEA in the germline V gene. This CDR3 comprises 12 residues. The CDR3 DNA reads TGCAGCGTGGATGACAGGGGGACTGAAGCTTTCTTT. Protein sequence: CSVDDRGTEAFF. Full variable domain (rest looked up from reference TRBV29-1 and TRBJ1-1): SAVISQKPSRDICQRGTSLTIQCQVDSQVTMMFWYRQQPGQSLTLIATANQGSEATYESGFVIDKFPISRPNLTFSTLTVSNMSPEDSSIYLCSVDDRGTEAFFGQGTRLTVV.

This rearrangement joins TRBV5-6 to TRBJ1-4, with TRBD1 identical over 8 bases. Per germline, CDR1 SGHDT and CDR2 YYEEEE. The V and J ends lost 4 bases and 8 bases, in that order; junction bases with no gene match: 10. The CDR3 sequence is 15 residues long. The CDR3 nucleotides read TGTGCCAGCAGCCCACAGGGGGGGAGTAGCGAAAAACTGTTTTTT. Translation: CASSPQGGSSEKLFF.

The chain couples TRBV19 to TRBJ1-1, with D unresolved. The V gene lost 4 bases and the J gene lost 2 bases, with 11 bases spanning the gap. CDR3 size: 14 residues. Germline CDR1 LNHDA, CDR2 SQIVND (reference sequence). DNA for the CDR3: TGTGCCAGTAGTAAATCGGGGTACAACACTGAAGCTTTCTTT. Protein product: CASSKSGYNTEAFF.

The chain couples TRBV1 to TRBJ1-1; the DNA was not compared with TRBD1, the D call given in the table. TRBV1 has pseudogene status. The CDR3 consists of 16 residues. The DNA of the CDR3 is TGCACCAGCAGCCAAGCCCGTAGCAGGGTTTGGACTGAAGCTTTCTTT. This translates into CTSSQARSRVWTEAFF.

This clone was seen only once. J is TRBJ2-3 and V is TRBV12-5; weak D call: TRBD1 (6 bases). V lost 1 base, J lost 13 bases, and 12 bases lay in between. CDR1 is LGHNT and CDR2 is FRNRAP in the germline V gene. The CDR3 runs to 12 residues. CDR3 nucleotides: TGTGCTAGTGGTTTGGGGACAGCTTGGAAGTATTTT. Encoded protein: CASGLGTAWKYF.

The chain couples TRBV10-3 to TRBJ1-5; 7 positions match TRBD1. This CDR3 has 19 amino acids. CDR1 and CDR2 (germline): ENHRY, SYGVKD. The V segment lost 7 bases and the J segment 0 bases; nucleotides outside the gene matches: 18. CDR3 DNA: TGTGCCATCACCCTCTCCCGACAGGGAAGACCGTATAGCAATCAGCCCCAGCATTTT. Amino acids: CAITLSRQGRPYSNQPQHF.

V and J are TRBV19 and TRBJ2-1; the match to TRBD1 covers 7 bases. V trimming: 5 bases; J trimming: 1 base; junction bases outside the gene matches: 11. The CDR3 covers 17 residues. Per germline, CDR1 LNHDA and CDR2 SQIVND (reference sequence). CDR3 DNA: TGTGCCAGTAGTTCCTACCCTCCGGGACAGTCCTACAATGAGCAGTTCTTC. It codes for CASSSYPPGQSYNEQFF.

This sequence joins TRBV15 and TRBJ2-2, with D maybe TRBD1 (6 bases). This CDR3 contains 14 residues. In germline, CDR1 is LNHNV, CDR2 YYDKDF (reference sequence). The ends were cut back, 0 bases at V and 7 bases at J, with 9 bases in the middle. CDR3 sequence: CATSRDQGGGELFF. DNA for the CDR3: TGTGCCACCAGCAGAGATCAAGGGGGCGGGGAGCTGTTTTTT.

The CDR3 DNA is TGTGCCAGCAGTTTTGGGGACAGATACACCGGGGAGCTGTTTTTT. This sequence encodes CASSFGDRYTGELFF. The chain couples TRBV28 to TRBJ2-2; 7 nucleotides align to TRBD1. Germline loops: CDR1 MDHEN, CDR2 SYDVKM. The junction had 4 bases not matched to a gene; V was cut back by 3 bases and J by 3 bases. There are 15 residues in the CDR3.

The V call is TRBV11-2, the J call TRBJ2-2; no reliable D call. The CDR3 runs to 14 residues. The V gene lost 1 base and the J gene lost 3 bases, with 6 bases spanning the gap. Germline assignment: CDR1 SGHAT and CDR2 FQNNGV. For the CDR3, the DNA is TGTGCCAGCAGCTTAGTAGTCCACACCGGGGAGCTGTTTTTT. Translation gives CASSLVVHTGELFF.

The V and J genes are TRBV6-5 and TRBJ1-5; TRBD1 might be the D (6 bases). This CDR3 spans 15 amino acids. Per the germline V gene, CDR1 is MNHEY and CDR2 is SVGAGI. V lost 6 bases and J 4 bases, leaving 16 bases between the germline ends. In DNA form, the CDR3 reads TGTGCCAGCAGCTATGGGGGGGGCGAAAATCAGCCCCAGCATTTT. Protein: CASSYGGGENQPQHF.

This chain uses TRBV5-4 with TRBJ2-2; D is perhaps TRBD1 (6 bases). Deletions cut 0 bases from V and 3 bases from J, with 9 bases between. Germline V gene lookup returns CDR1 SGHNT and CDR2 YYREEE (reference sequence). The CDR3 is made up of 15 amino acids. Here the CDR3 reads CASSLARTDTGELFF. The CDR3 coding sequence is TGTGCCAGCAGCTTGGCCCGGACAGACACCGGGGAGCTGTTTTTT.

The rearrangement joins TRBV9 to TRBJ2-5; 10 bases match TRBD2. The length of the CDR3 is 15 residues. Germline lookup yields CDR1 SGDLS and CDR2 YYNGEE. V lost 4 bases, J lost 2 bases, and 5 bases stayed unmatched. In DNA, the CDR3 is TGTGCCAGCAGCTTCGGACTAGCGGCGCAAGAGACCCAGTACTTC. Translated, it gives CASSFGLAAQETQYF.

V usage is TRBV15 and J usage is TRBJ2-7, with 11 bases lining up with TRBD2. The CDR3 loop spans 15 amino acids. V lost 3 bases, J lost 3 bases, and 4 bases stayed unmatched. Germline CDR1 is LNHNV and CDR2 is YYDKDF (reference sequence). The chain's CDR3 is CATSSGLAGDYEQYF. DNA of the CDR3: TGTGCCACCAGCAGCGGACTAGCGGGTGACTACGAGCAGTACTTC.